A single count supports the clone carrying this TCR beta chain. Its antigen is unknown. The V gene's germline CDR1 is SGHRS and CDR2 YFSETQ. The V and J ends lost 1 base and 6 bases respectively, with 14 bases between them. The CDR3 runs 15 residues. This sample was taken from a study of shared clonotypes between healthy human individuals. Findings and limits, study-wide: The study found lower generation probabilities in non-shared clonotypes than in those shared by all four donors.

Sequenced by immunoSEQ multiplex PCR; TCRdb stores in-frame clones only, minus some. The data show about 2.3 million clones, approximately 95% seen once. The sequence was collected from a man in his late teens or twenties in good health. Some clones in this sample may be carry-over from other donors' samples. The chain has TRBV5-1 and TRBJ1-5, with D possibly matching TRBD1 (6 bases). The specimen sequenced was naive CD4+ T cells from PBMCs. Subset denoted: CD45RA+ positively selected. In DNA, the CDR3 is TGCGCCAGCAGCTTGTCAGGGGCCCAAACTCAGCCCCAGCATTTT. Translating gives CASSLSGAQTQPQHF.